Reported below is one T cell receptor beta chain. Its antigen remains unidentified. These data originate in a study of shared clonotypes between healthy human individuals. Study-level results: Clonotype sharing across donors was expected to vary with sequencing depth. Limitation of the genetic and exposure-history diversity represented came from the few donors. Sharing across four donors was seen in roughly 5.2% of naive CD4 clonotypes.

V lost 4 bases to trimming and J lost 6 bases, with 6 bases between them. The CDR3 runs 10 residues. Germline-derived CDR1 and CDR2 are DFQATT and SNEGSKA (reference sequence). Terminally differentiated effector memory CD45RA+ cells were excluded from the naive CD8 cells, which were CD45RO-negative and positively selected for CCR7. Method: immunoSEQ multiplex PCR; TCRdb's copy keeps in-frame clones and lacks some. The data show about 2.1 million clones, roughly 95% seen once. The chain combines TRBV20-1 with TRBJ1-1; no definite D call. The receptor comes from a man aged 18 to 29 in good health. Some clones in this sample may be carry-over from other donors' samples. Input material: naive CD8+ T cells from PBMCs. The CDR3 DNA is TGCAGTGCTACAACGGCTGAAGCTTTCTTT. Residues: CSATTAEAFF.